The clone carrying this T cell receptor (beta chain) has a handful of counts. The data originate from a study of T cells in Graves' hyperthyroidism and ophthalmopathy. There were TCR beta CDR3 regions amplified from RNA transcripts. First-round RT-PCR targeting the TCR CDR3 was performed with the HTBI primer set. TCRdb independently ran MiXCR on the multiplex PCR reads; one entry per CDR3 protein. The repertoire includes fewer than 500,000 distinct CDR3 sequences, over 12% of them detected once, and under 15% sits in the top ten. Subjects with ophthalmopathy showed a Clinical Activity Score no lower than 3, a NOSPECS grade no lower than 4, and a duration shorter than 3 months. Trimming shortened V by 0 bases and J by 0 bases, and 12 bases separated the two germline ends. This CDR3 comprises 16 residues.

V and J are TRBV5-7 and TRBJ2-5; D ambiguous. TRBV5-7 qualifies as an ORF whose function is uncertain. The sequence was collected from a man between 18 and 35 years old with Graves' ophthalmopathy. The sample was blood. The CDR3 reads CASSLGRMVNQETQYF. The CDR3 DNA follows: TGTGCCAGCAGCTTGGGCAGGATGGTCAACCAAGAGACCCAGTACTTC.